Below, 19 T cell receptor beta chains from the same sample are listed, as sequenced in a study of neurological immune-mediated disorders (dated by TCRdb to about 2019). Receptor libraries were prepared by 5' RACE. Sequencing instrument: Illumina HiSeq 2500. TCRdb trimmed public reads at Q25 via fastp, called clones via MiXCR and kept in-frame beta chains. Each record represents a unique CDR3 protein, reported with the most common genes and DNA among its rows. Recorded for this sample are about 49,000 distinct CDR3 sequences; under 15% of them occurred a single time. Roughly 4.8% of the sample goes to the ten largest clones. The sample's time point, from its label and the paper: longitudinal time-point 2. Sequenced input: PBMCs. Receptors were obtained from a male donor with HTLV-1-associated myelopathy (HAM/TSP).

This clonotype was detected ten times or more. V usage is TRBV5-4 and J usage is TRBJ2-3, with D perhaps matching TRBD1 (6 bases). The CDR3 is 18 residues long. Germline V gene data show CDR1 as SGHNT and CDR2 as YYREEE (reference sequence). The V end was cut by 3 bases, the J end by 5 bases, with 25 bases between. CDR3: CASSYQGGGAILEDTQYF. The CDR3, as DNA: TGTGCCAGCAGCTACCAAGGTGGGGGCGCAATTCTTGAAGATACGCAGTATTTT.

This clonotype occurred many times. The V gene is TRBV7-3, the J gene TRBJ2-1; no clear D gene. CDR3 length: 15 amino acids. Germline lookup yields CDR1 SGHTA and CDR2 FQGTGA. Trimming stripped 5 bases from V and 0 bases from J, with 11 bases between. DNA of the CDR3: TGTGCCAGCAGCCTCGGAGTGAGCTCCTACAATGAGCAGTTCTTC. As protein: CASSLGVSSYNEQFF.

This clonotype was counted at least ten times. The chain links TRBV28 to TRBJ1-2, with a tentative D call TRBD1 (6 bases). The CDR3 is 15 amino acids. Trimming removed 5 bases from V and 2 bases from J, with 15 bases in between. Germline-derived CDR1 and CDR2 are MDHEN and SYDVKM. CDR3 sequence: CASSTTLTGNYGYTF. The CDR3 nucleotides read TGTGCCAGCAGTACCACGTTAACAGGGAACTATGGCTACACCTTC.

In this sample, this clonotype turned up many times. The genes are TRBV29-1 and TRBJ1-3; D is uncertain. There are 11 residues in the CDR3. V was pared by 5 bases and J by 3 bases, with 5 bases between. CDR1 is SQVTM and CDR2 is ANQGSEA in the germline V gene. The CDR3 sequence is CSVTGGNTIYF. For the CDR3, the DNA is TGCAGCGTTACGGGTGGAAACACCATATATTTT. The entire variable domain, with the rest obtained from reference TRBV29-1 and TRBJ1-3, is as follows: SAVISQKPSRDICQRGTSLTIQCQVDSQVTMMFWYRQQPGQSLTLIATANQGSEATYESGFVIDKFPISRPNLTFSTLTVSNMSPEDSSIYLCSVTGGNTIYFGEGSWLTVV.

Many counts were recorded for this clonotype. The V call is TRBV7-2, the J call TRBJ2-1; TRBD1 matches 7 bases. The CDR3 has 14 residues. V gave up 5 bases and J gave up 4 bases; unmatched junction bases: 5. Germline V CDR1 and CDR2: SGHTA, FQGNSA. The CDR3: CASSRPGQYNEQFF. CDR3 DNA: TGTGCCAGCAGCCGTCCGGGACAGTACAATGAGCAGTTCTTC.

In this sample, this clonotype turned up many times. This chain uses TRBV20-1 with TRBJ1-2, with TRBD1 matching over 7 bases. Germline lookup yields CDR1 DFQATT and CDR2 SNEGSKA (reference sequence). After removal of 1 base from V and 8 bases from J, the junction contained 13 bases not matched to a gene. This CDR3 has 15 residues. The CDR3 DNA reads TGCAGTGCTAGAGTAGGGACAGCCAGACACTTCGGCTACACCTTC. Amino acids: CSARVGTARHFGYTF.

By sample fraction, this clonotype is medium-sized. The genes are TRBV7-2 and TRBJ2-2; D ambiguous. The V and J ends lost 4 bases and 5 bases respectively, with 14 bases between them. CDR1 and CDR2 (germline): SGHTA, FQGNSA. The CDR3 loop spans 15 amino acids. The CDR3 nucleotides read TGTGCCAGCAGCTCCAGACCCCCTGGTACCGGGGAGCTGTTTTTT. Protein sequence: CASSSRPPGTGELFF.

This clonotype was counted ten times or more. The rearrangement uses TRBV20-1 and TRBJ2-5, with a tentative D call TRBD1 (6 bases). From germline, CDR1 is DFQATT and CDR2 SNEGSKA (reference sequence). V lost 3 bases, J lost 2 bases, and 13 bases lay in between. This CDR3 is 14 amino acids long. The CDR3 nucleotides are TGCAGTGCTAGTACCAGGGGTCTACAAGAGACCCAGTACTTC. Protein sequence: CSASTRGLQETQYF.

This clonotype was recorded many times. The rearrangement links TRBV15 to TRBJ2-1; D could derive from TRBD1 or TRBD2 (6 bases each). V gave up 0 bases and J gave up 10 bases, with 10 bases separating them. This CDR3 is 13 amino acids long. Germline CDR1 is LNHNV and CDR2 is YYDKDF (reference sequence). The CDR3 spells CATSREGGYEQFF. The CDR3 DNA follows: TGTGCCACCAGCAGAGAGGGGGGCTACGAGCAGTTCTTC.

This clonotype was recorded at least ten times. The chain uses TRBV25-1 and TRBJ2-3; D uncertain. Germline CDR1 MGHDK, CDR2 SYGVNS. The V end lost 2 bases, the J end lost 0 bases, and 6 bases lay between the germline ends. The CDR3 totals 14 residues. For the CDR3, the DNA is TGTGCCAGCAGTGAAATGGAGAGCACAGATACGCAGTATTTT. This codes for CASSEMESTDTQYF.

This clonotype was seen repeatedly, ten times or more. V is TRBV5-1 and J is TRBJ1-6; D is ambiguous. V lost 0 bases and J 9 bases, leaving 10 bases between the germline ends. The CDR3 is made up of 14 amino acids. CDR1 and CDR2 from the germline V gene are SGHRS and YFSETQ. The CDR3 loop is CASSLGESSSPLHF. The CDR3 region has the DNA TGCGCCAGCAGCTTGGGGGAGAGCAGTTCACCCCTCCACTTT.

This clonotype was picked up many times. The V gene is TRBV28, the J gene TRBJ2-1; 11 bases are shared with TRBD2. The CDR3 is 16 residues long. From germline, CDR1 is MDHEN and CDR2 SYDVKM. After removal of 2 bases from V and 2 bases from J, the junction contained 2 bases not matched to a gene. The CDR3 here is CASSLVTSGTYNEQFF. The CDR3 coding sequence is TGTGCCAGCAGTTTAGTGACTAGCGGGACCTACAATGAGCAGTTCTTC.

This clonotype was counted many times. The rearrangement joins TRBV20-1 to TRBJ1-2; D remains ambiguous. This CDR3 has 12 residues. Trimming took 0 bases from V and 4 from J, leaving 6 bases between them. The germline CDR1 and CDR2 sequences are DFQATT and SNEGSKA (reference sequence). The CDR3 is CSAREDFYGYTF. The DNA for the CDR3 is TGCAGTGCTAGAGAGGATTTCTATGGCTACACCTTC.

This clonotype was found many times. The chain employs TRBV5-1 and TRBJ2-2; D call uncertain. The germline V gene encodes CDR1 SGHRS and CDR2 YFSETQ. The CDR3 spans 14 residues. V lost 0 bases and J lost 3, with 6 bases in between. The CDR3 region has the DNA TGCGCCAGCAGCTTGGTTAGTTACACCGGGGAGCTGTTTTTT. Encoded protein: CASSLVSYTGELFF. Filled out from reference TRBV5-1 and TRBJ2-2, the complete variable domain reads KAGVTQTPRYLIKTRGQQVTLSCSPISGHRSVSWYQQTPGQGLQFLFEYFSETQRNKGNFPGRFSGRQFSNSRSEMNVSTLELGDSALYLCASSLVSYTGELFFGEGSRLTVL.

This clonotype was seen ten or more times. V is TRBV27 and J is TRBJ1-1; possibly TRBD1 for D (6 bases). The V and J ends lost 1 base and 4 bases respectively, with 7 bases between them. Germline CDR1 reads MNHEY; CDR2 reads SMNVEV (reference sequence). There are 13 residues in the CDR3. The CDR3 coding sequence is TGTGCCAGCAGTTTATTGGGGGCCACTGAAGCTTTCTTT. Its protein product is CASSLLGATEAFF.

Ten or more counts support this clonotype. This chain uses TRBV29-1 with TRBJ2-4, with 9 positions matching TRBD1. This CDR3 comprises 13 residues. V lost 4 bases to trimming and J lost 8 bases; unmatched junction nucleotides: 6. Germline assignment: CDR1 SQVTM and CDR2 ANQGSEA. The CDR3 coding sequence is TGCAGCGTTGCTGGGACAGGGATTCACATTCAGTACTTC. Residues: CSVAGTGIHIQYF.

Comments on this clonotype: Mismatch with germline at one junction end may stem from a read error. The CDR3: CSARDGGPTNPGDLFF. Here the CDR3 DNA reads TGCAGTGCTAGAGATGGGGGACCCACGAACCCCGGGGACCTGTTTTTT. V is TRBV20-1 and J is TRBJ2-2; D may correspond to TRBD1 or TRBD2 (5 bases each). This CDR3 comprises 16 residues. In germline, CDR1 is DFQATT, CDR2 SNEGSKA (reference sequence).

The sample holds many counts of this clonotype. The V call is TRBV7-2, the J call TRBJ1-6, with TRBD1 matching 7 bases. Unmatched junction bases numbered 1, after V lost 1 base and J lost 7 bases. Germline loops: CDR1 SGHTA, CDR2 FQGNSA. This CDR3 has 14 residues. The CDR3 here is CASSLGDSNSPLHF. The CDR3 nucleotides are TGTGCCAGCAGCTTAGGGGACAGCAATTCACCCCTCCACTTT.

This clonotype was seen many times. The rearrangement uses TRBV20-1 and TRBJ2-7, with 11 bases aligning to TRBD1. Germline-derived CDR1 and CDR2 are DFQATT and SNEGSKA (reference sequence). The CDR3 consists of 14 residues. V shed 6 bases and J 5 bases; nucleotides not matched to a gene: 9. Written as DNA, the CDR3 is TGCAGTGCACCCGGACAGGGGGCGTACCACGAGCAGTACTTC. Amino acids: CSAPGQGAYHEQYF.